The 8 T cell receptor beta chains below come from one sample, sequenced in a study of blood T cells in healthy people across ages. The use of a sample-barcoded 5' primer and a J-beta primer mix characterized a second PCR of roughly 7 to 11 cycles. TCRdb called the 5' RACE reads again in MiXCR, with one record for every CDR3 protein. The repertoire holds roughly 1,800,000 distinct CDR3 sequences, with roughly 52% as singletons. The sample was blood. These receptors all stem from a woman in her thirties or forties in good health.

The gene calls are TRBV7-2 and TRBJ1-2; 12 bases line up with TRBD1. Germline V gene lookup returns CDR1 SGHTA and CDR2 FQGNSA. CDR3 length: 18 residues. Losses at the gene ends were 5 bases for V and 4 bases for J; bases not matched to a gene: 14. The CDR3 sequence: CASSPTSGTGGAGYGYTF. CDR3 bases: TGTGCCAGCAGCCCCACAAGTGGGACAGGGGGCGCCGGCTATGGCTACACCTTC. Together with reference TRBV7-2 and TRBJ1-2, the CDR3 gives the full variable domain: GAGVSQSPSNKVTEKGKDVELRCDPISGHTALYWYRQSLGQGLEFLIYFQGNSAPDKSGLPSDRFSAERTGGSVSTLTIQRTQQEDSAVYLCASSPTSGTGGAGYGYTFGSGTRLTVV.

This rearrangement joins TRBV12-3 or TRBV12-4 to TRBJ2-1; 15 positions match TRBD2. The CDR3 runs 18 residues. The junction had 7 bases not matched to a gene; V was cut back by 5 bases and J by 2 bases. The CDR3 nucleotides read TGTGCCAGCAGTCGGACTAGCGGGGGGGCAGGCCCCTACAATGAGCAGTTCTTC. Encoded protein: CASSRTSGGAGPYNEQFF.

The rearrangement joins TRBV9 to TRBJ2-1, with D perhaps matching TRBD1 (5 bases). With 0 bases removed from V and 10 bases from J, the gap between germline ends came to 14 bases. The CDR3 length is 14 residues. The germline CDR1 and CDR2 sequences are SGDLS and YYNGEE. The CDR3 DNA reads as TGTGCCAGCAGCGTAGGATCAGGGAAAGAGGAGCAGTTCTTC. It encodes CASSVGSGKEEQFF.

The genes are TRBV3-1 and TRBJ2-1, with D perhaps TRBD2 (7 bases). Germline CDR1 LGHDT, CDR2 YNNKEL (reference sequence). Trimming removed 1 base at V and 8 bases at J, with 12 bases between. CDR3 length equals 14 residues. As DNA, the CDR3 is TGTGCCAGCAGCCAAGTGGGGGGGCCGGATGAGCAGTTCTTC. Amino acids: CASSQVGGPDEQFF.

This clonotype was observed many times. The V call is TRBV9, the J call TRBJ2-5; TRBD2 matches 11 bases. V lost 4 bases, J lost 4 bases, and 3 bases stayed unmatched. Germline V lookup: CDR1 SGDLS, CDR2 YYNGEE. The CDR3 runs to 14 residues. The chain's CDR3 is CASSSTSGGETQYF. The DNA for the CDR3 is TGTGCCAGCAGCTCCACTAGCGGGGGAGAGACCCAGTACTTC.

The CDR3 region is CATSVGGTGHNEQYF. CDR3 coding DNA: TGTGCCACCAGTGTAGGAGGGACAGGTCACAATGAGCAGTACTTC. The V and J genes are TRBV24-1 and TRBJ2-1; TRBD1 aligns across 8 bases. The J call may be in error: the DNA end matches TRBJ2-7 better. Per germline, CDR1 KGHDR and CDR2 SFDVKD. There are 15 residues in the CDR3.

The chain links TRBV7-2 to TRBJ2-3; tentative D call: TRBD1 (5 bases). CDR1 and CDR2 (germline): SGHTA, FQGNSA. The CDR3 runs to 17 residues. Trimming pared 7 bases from V and 1 base from J, leaving 21 bases between. CDR3 amino acids: CASNPFRRRGGTDTQYF. CDR3 bases: TGTGCCAGCAACCCATTTAGGAGAAGGGGTGGCACAGATACGCAGTATTTT.

The chain combines TRBV6-2 or TRBV6-3 with TRBJ1-2; unclear D gene. CDR3 length: 13 amino acids. Germline V gene data show CDR1 as MNHEY and CDR2 as SVGEGT. V lost 7 bases and J lost 5, with 14 bases in between. The CDR3 bases are TGTGCCAGCACAACAGTGGGCCCATATGGCTACACCTTC. Translating gives CASTTVGPYGYTF.